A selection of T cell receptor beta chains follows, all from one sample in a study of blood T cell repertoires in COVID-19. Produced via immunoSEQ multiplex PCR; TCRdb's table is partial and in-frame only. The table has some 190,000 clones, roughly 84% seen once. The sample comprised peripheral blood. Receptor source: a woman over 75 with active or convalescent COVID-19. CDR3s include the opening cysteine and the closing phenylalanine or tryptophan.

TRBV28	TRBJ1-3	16	CASSSGGRVSGNTIYF
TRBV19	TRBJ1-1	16	CASSTRTGYAGTEAFF
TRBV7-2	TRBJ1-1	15	CASRPQAILNTEAFF
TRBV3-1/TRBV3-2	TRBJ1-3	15	CASSLQGGPGNTIYF
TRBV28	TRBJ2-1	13	CASRWDTYNEQFF
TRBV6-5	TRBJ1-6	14	CASSPGEFNSPLHF
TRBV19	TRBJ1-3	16	CASTLSGLASGNTIYF
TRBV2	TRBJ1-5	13	CASREQGNQPQHF
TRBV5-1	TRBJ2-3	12	CASSPNRRTQYF
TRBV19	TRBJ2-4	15	CASSLLEGAKNIQYF
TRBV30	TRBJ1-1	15	CAWSSVRGYDTEAFF
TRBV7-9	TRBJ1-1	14	CASSFQGEVTEAFF
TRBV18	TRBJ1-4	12	CASSSAGEKLFF
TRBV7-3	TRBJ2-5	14	CASSLSGSGETQYF
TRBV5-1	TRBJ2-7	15	CASSLRTGVAYEQYF
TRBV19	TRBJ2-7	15	CASSPSGWYVAEQYF
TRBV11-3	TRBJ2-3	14	CASSLGPSTDTQYF
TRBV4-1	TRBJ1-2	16	CASSHNPGQGNYGYTF
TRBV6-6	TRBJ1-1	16	CASSSGTGAWNTEAFF
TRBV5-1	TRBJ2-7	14	CASSGDTGTYEQYF
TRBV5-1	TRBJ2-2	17	CASSLAVMSGYTGELFF
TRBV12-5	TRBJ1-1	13	CAGGQGKWAEAFF
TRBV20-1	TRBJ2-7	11	CSANFHYEQYF
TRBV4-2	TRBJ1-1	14	CASSLQGRDTEAFF
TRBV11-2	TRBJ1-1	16	CASSLGATGVGTEAFF
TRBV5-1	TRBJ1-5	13	CASSLTPNQPQHF
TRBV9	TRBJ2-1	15	CASSVVGLASHEQFF
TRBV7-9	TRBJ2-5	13	CASSLRESETQYF
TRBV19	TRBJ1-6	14	CASSMIRGDSPLHF
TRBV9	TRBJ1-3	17	CASTPPTGAASGNTIYF
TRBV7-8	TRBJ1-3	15	CASSSTGSSGNTIYF
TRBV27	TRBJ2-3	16	CASSYASGNSPDTQYF
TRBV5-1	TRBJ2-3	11	CASSSQDTQYF
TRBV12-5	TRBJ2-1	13	CASGSGGLADSFF
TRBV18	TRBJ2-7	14	CASSLLDSSYEQYF
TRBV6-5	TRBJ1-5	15	CASRITGDSNQPQHF
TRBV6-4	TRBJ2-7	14	CASRGSGRSYEQYF
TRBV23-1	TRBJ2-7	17	CASSQSRAGQGAYEQYF
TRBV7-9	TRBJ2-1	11	CASSLADEQFF
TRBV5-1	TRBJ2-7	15	CASSLAGTGSYEQYF
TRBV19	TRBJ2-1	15	CASSSTSGRYNEQFF
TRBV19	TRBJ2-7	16	CAASNPAGKRGHEQYF
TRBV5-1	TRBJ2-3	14	CASSSGTSGDTQYF
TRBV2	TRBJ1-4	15	CASLPFEASNEKLFF
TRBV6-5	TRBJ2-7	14	CASHSGTRPYEQYF
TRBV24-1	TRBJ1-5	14	CATSDEDRVQPQHF
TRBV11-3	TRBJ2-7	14	CASSLVRGIGEQYF
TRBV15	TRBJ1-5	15	CATSNPGQGRQPQHF